The rows below give T cell receptor beta chains drawn from one sample of a study of CD8 T cells in Susac syndrome. TCRdb recomputed calls from the immunoSEQ multiplex PCR reads with MiXCR, one row per CDR3 protein. The sample lists 200,000 or so distinct CDR3 sequences; roughly nine tenths were seen once. Material: CD8+ T cells from PBMCs. The receptors originated from a human donor with multiple sclerosis. Both conserved end residues are part of each CDR3. The D gene is left open where the match is weak. A clone size is listed for some rows: how often the clone was seen (once, few, many), or a class if it is expanded.

j_call v_call clone_size d_call cdr3_aa cdr3_nt
TRBJ2-7 TRBV19 - - CASSMGRYEQYF TGTGCCAGTAGTATGGGACGTTACGAGCAGTACTTC
TRBJ1-2 TRBV7-9 - TRBD1 CASSLDRDRGLGTF TGTGCCAGCAGCTTAGACCGGGACAGGGGGTTGGGCACCTTC
TRBJ2-1 TRBV6-6 - - CASEGVKEVYNEQFF TGTGCCAGCGAGGGCGTGAAAGAAGTTTACAATGAGCAGTTCTTC
TRBJ2-7 TRBV29-1 - TRBD2 CSVEELAGYSYEQYF TGCAGCGTTGAAGAGCTAGCGGGGTACTCCTACGAGCAGTACTTC
TRBJ2-7 TRBV2 few - CASSGTTGPYEQYF TGTGCCAGCAGCGGAACTACAGGTCCCTACGAGCAGTACTTC
TRBJ2-7 TRBV5-4 few TRBD2 CASSLGGLAGANEQYF TGTGCCAGCAGCTTGGGAGGACTAGCGGGAGCAAACGAGCAGTACTTC
TRBJ2-3 TRBV7-9 - TRBD2 CASSSGGASPDTQYF TGTGCCAGCAGCTCCGGGGGGGCTAGCCCAGATACGCAGTATTTT
TRBJ1-6 TRBV5-1 - TRBD1 CASSLGGQFPLALHF TGCGCCAGCAGCTTGGGGGGACAGTTCCCCTTGGCCCTCCACTTT
TRBJ2-7 TRBV7-2 few - CASSLVTGTYEQYF TGTGCCAGCAGCTTAGTAACAGGGACCTACGAGCAGTACTTC
TRBJ2-7 TRBV27 - - CASSLVQASYEQYF TGTGCCAGCAGTTTAGTACAAGCATCCTACGAGCAGTACTTC
TRBJ2-3 TRBV7-2 - - CASTLWGTRGPDTQYF TGTGCCAGCACCCTTTGGGGTACGAGGGGTCCAGATACGCAGTATTTT
TRBJ2-5 TRBV6-5 - - CASSYEGEAETQYF TGTGCCAGCAGTTACGAGGGGGAAGCAGAGACCCAGTACTTC
TRBJ2-6 TRBV10-3 - - CAISDTGPWSIFSGANVLTF TGTGCCATCAGTGATACAGGACCATGGAGTATATTCTCTGGGGCCAACGTCCTGACTTTC
TRBJ2-7 TRBV5-6 - - CASSLARFTYEQYF TGTGCCAGCAGCTTGGCCCGCTTTACCTACGAGCAGTACTTC
TRBJ2-5 TRBV12-3/TRBV12-4 - TRBD2 CATYTAGEGETQYF TGTGCCACTTACACAGCGGGAGAAGGGGAGACCCAGTACTTC
TRBJ1-4 TRBV27 - - CASRDALTAFGKLFF TGTGCCAGCAGAGACGCTCTGACAGCTTTTGGAAAACTGTTTTTT
TRBJ2-1 TRBV27 - - CASSYLASTNEQFF TGTGCCAGCAGTTATCTAGCGTCGACCAATGAGCAGTTCTTC
TRBJ2-2 TRBV24-1 - - CATSQGTGELFF TGTGCCACCAGCCAGGGGACCGGGGAGCTGTTTTTT
TRBJ2-7 TRBV12-3/TRBV12-4 - - CASSSEGWLHEQYF TGTGCCAGCAGTTCGGAGGGTTGGCTCCACGAGCAGTACTTC
TRBJ1-5 TRBV12-3/TRBV12-4 - - CASSLTANQPQHF TGTGCCAGCAGCCTCACCGCCAATCAGCCCCAGCATTTT
TRBJ2-7 TRBV10-3 - - CAISTGPSYEQYF TGTGCCATCAGTACCGGGCCTTCCTACGAGCAGTACTTC
TRBJ1-4 TRBV7-8 - - CASSLPPYEKLFF TGTGCCAGCAGCTTACCCCCGTATGAAAAACTGTTTTTT
TRBJ1-1 TRBV7-3 - TRBD1 CASSLLGGQLMNTEAFF TGTGCCAGCAGCCTTCTCGGGGGACAGCTTATGAACACTGAAGCTTTCTTT
TRBJ2-5 TRBV11-2 - - CASSLVRLVETQYF TGTGCCAGCAGCTTAGTCCGTTTGGTCGAGACCCAGTACTTC
TRBJ2-2 TRBV13 - TRBD2 CASSPGLATNTGELFF TGTGCCAGCAGCCCGGGACTAGCTACGAACACCGGGGAGCTGTTTTTT
TRBJ1-2 TRBV13 - TRBD1 CASSGQGYGYTF TGTGCCAGCAGTGGACAGGGTTATGGCTACACCTTC
TRBJ1-1 TRBV5-6 - - CASSHRVGITEAFF TGTGCCAGCAGCCACCGGGTAGGGATCACTGAAGCTTTCTTT
TRBJ2-5 TRBV7-9 - TRBD1 CATHPGQGFETQYF TGTGCCACCCACCCGGGACAGGGGTTTGAGACCCAGTACTTC
TRBJ1-5 TRBV6-5 - TRBD1 CASSEGGQGNQPQHF TGTGCCAGCAGCGAGGGGGGACAGGGCAATCAGCCCCAGCATTTT
TRBJ2-1 TRBV5-4 - - CAITLASNEQFF TGTGCCATCACCCTAGCTTCCAATGAGCAGTTCTTC
TRBJ1-2 TRBV29-1 - - CSAPSMDWGADGYTF TGCAGCGCCCCCTCAATGGACTGGGGCGCCGATGGCTACACCTTC
TRBJ2-3 TRBV7-2 - TRBD2 CASSLLSSSGRARDTQYF TGTGCCAGCAGCTTACTATCCTCGAGCGGGAGGGCCAGAGATACGCAGTATTTT
TRBJ2-3 TRBV10-3 - - CATAYGYTDTQYF TGTGCCACCGCCTACGGGTACACAGATACGCAGTATTTT
TRBJ2-1 TRBV13 - - CASSLRPEGEFF TGTGCCAGCAGCTTAAGGCCCGAGGGGGAGTTCTTC
TRBJ2-5 TRBV12-3/TRBV12-4 few TRBD1 CASRGTGEETQYF TGTGCCAGCAGGGGGACAGGGGAAGAGACCCAGTACTTC
TRBJ2-6 TRBV6-5 - - CASSYSGSGANVLTF TGTGCCAGCAGTTACTCGGGGTCCGGGGCCAACGTCCTGACTTTC
TRBJ2-7 TRBV7-9 - TRBD2 CASSLVTSPREQYF TGTGCCAGCAGCTTAGTGACTAGCCCGAGGGAGCAGTACTTC
TRBJ2-7 TRBV6-5 few TRBD2 CASSLGTSRYEQYF TGTGCCAGCAGTCTAGGGACTAGTCGCTACGAGCAGTACTTC
TRBJ1-2 TRBV11-2 - - CASSLTGTPFYGYTF TGTGCCAGCAGCTTAACCGGGACACCTTTCTATGGCTACACCTTC
TRBJ1-1 TRBV7-9 - - CASSLARVVTEAFF TGTGCCAGCAGCTTAGCGCGGGTAGTGACTGAAGCTTTCTTT
TRBJ1-2 TRBV5-6 - - CASSSAQSYGYTF TGTGCCAGCAGCTCGGCACAGAGTTATGGCTACACCTTC
TRBJ2-7 TRBV29-1 - - CSVEEGKQYF TGCAGCGTTGAGGAGGGCAAGCAGTACTTC
TRBJ2-3 TRBV4-1 once TRBD2 CASSQDVAGTSPTQYF TGCGCCAGCAGCCAAGATGTAGCCGGGACTAGCCCTACGCAGTATTTT
TRBJ1-1 TRBV2 - - CASDTEYTEAFF TGTGCCAGCGACACGGAATACACTGAAGCTTTCTTT
TRBJ1-1 TRBV15 - - CATSRAGGGEAFF TGTGCCACCAGCAGAGCAGGTGGGGGGGAAGCTTTCTTT
TRBJ1-5 TRBV13 - - CASSYGVSNQPQHF TGTGCCAGCAGCTATGGGGTTAGCAATCAGCCCCAGCATTTT
TRBJ2-7 TRBV30 - - CAWSDWVQGNTYEQYF TGTGCCTGGAGTGATTGGGTGCAGGGCAATACCTACGAGCAGTACTTC
TRBJ2-7 TRBV19 - - CASSIDPGSRLYEQYF TGTGCCAGTAGTATAGACCCCGGGAGCCGGCTTTACGAGCAGTACTTC
TRBJ1-2 TRBV6-1 - TRBD1 CASSEATGGYGYTF TGTGCCAGCAGTGAAGCGACAGGGGGTTATGGCTACACCTTC
TRBJ1-1 TRBV13 - TRBD1 CASSPAGQGATEAFF TGTGCCAGCAGCCCGGCCGGACAGGGGGCAACTGAAGCTTTCTTT
TRBJ2-1 TRBV11-3 - TRBD2 CASSILGTSGRVEQFF TGTGCCAGCAGCATCCTCGGGACTAGCGGGCGGGTTGAGCAGTTCTTC
TRBJ2-3 TRBV9 - TRBD2 CASSVGLAGGTSTDTQYF TGTGCCAGCAGCGTAGGCCTAGCGGGGGGAACTAGCACAGATACGCAGTATTTT
TRBJ2-7 TRBV7-9 - TRBD1 CASSSTSDRGRYEQYF TGTGCCAGCAGCTCGACCTCGGACAGGGGCAGATACGAGCAGTACTTC
TRBJ2-1 TRBV3-1 - TRBD2 CASSLAGGLYNEQFF TGTGCCAGCAGCCTAGCGGGGGGGCTCTACAATGAGCAGTTCTTC
TRBJ2-5 TRBV11-1 - - CASSSTVSSQGRSRYETQYF TGTGCCAGCAGCTCGACGGTATCCTCCCAGGGGAGGAGTCGGTACGAGACCCAGTACTTC
TRBJ2-3 TRBV13 - - CASSLDPGPATDTQYF TGTGCCAGCAGCTTAGATCCTGGTCCCGCGACAGATACGCAGTATTTT
TRBJ1-2 TRBV15 - - CATSRDRPGAYGYTF TGTGCCACCAGCAGAGATCGTCCTGGGGCGTATGGCTACACCTTC
TRBJ2-7 TRBV5-4 - - CASSFLREDDEQYF TGTGCCAGCAGCTTTCTAAGGGAGGACGACGAGCAGTACTTC
TRBJ1-2 TRBV15 - - CATSRDRAGTNYGYTF TGTGCCACCAGCAGAGATAGGGCCGGTACTAACTATGGCTACACCTTC
TRBJ2-7 TRBV2 - TRBD1 CASRGQGLAYEQYF TGTGCCAGCAGGGGACAGGGGTTAGCCTACGAGCAGTACTTC